This T cell receptor (beta chain) was identified during a study of T cells and Merkel cell carcinoma outcomes. Findings of the study overall: In Merkel cell carcinoma, repertoire and T-cell density reportedly predicted outcomes.

Germline V gene sequence: CDR1 MNHEY, CDR2 SVGAGI. This CDR3 spans 14 amino acids. The ends lost 4 bases at V and 4 bases at J; junction bases unmatched: 5. This clone showed up just a few times. No antigen is known for it. Profiled with immunoSEQ multiplex PCR; TCRdb holds only in-frame clones, not every one. In the table there are about 440 clones, 75% to 95% of which are singletons. The chain has TRBV6-5 and TRBJ2-7; 9 bases map to TRBD1. The sample was tumor tissue from Merkel cell carcinoma. The TCR comes from a human donor with Merkel cell carcinoma. Here the CDR3 DNA reads TGTGCCAGCAGTTCAATAGGGACAGGGTACGAGCAGTACTTC. Its translation: CASSSIGTGYEQYF.